Each of the 24 T cell receptor beta chains below was sequenced from the same sample in a study of blood T cell repertoires in COVID-19. This table comes from immunoSEQ multiplex PCR, and its TCRdb copy is limited to in-frame clones, with some not included. The data contain 320,000 or so clones, approximately 84% of them singletons. Material: PBMCs or T cells enriched from blood (not recorded which). These receptors all come from a woman in her twenties or thirties who had recovered from COVID-19.

The chain couples TRBV19 to TRBJ1-5; TRBD1 matches at 7 bases. The germline gives CDR1 LNHDA, CDR2 SQIVND (reference sequence). This CDR3 is 17 amino acids long. Trimming cost V 10 bases and J 1 base; bases outside gene matches: 16. The CDR3 spells CATSTGDPSPSNQPQHF. CDR3 nucleotide sequence: TGTGCCACCTCTACAGGGGACCCGAGCCCAAGCAATCAGCCCCAGCATTTT.

The chain employs TRBV9 and TRBJ1-1, with D possibly matching TRBD1 (5 bases). Germline V gives CDR1 SGDLS, CDR2 YYNGEE. V dropped 4 bases and J dropped 1 base, with 8 bases sitting between them. This CDR3 contains 13 residues. The CDR3 bases are TGTGCCAGCAGCCGAACAGGGAACACTGAAGCTTTCTTT. This gives the protein CASSRTGNTEAFF. The whole variable domain, remainder taken from reference TRBV9 and TRBJ1-1, is DSGVTQTPKHLITATGQRVTLRCSPRSGDLSVYWYQQSLDQGLQFLIQYYNGEERAKGNILERFSAQQFPDLHSELNLSSLELGDSALYFCASSRTGNTEAFFGQGTRLTVV.

The chain recombines TRBV6-5 with TRBJ2-7; a possible D gene is TRBD1 (6 bases). CDR1 and CDR2 (germline): MNHEY, SVGAGI. The CDR3 loop spans 14 amino acids. Trimming shortened V by 5 bases and J by 0 bases, and 11 bases separated the two germline ends. For the CDR3, the DNA is TGTGCCAGCAGTAGGGACACTAGCTCCTACGAGCAGTACTTC. Amino acids: CASSRDTSSYEQYF.

The rearrangement joins TRBV29-1 to TRBJ1-1, with 8 bases matching TRBD1. This CDR3 is 13 amino acids long. Trimming took 6 bases from V and 8 from J; bases not matched to a gene: 11. Germline CDR1 and CDR2: SQVTM and ANQGSEA. CDR3 sequence reads: CSVDTGGEGEAFF. Here the CDR3 DNA reads TGCAGCGTGGATACAGGGGGTGAGGGGGAAGCTTTCTTT.

The chain uses TRBV28 and TRBJ1-1, with D perhaps matching TRBD1 (6 bases). The CDR3 length is 14 residues. Germline assignment: CDR1 MDHEN and CDR2 SYDVKM. V was cut by 6 bases and J by 3 bases, with 14 bases left in between. The CDR3 here is CASRPGQLHTEAFF. The CDR3 DNA is TGTGCCAGCAGACCCGGACAGTTGCACACTGAAGCTTTCTTT.

A word on this clone: The sample holds other DNA sequences that translate to the same CDR3. The rearrangement joins TRBV30 to TRBJ1-3; D is unresolved. Trimming stripped 0 bases from V and 0 bases from J, with 9 bases between. The CDR3 spans 15 residues. Germline V gene data show CDR1 as GTSNPN and CDR2 as SVGIG (reference sequence). CDR3 nucleotides: TGTGCCTGGAGTGTAAGAAGGAGCTCTGGAAACACCATATATTTT. This sequence encodes CAWSVRRSSGNTIYF.

This clone appeared a few times. V is TRBV5-1 and J is TRBJ1-6, with 7 bases fitting TRBD1. Germline CDR1 SGHRS, CDR2 YFSETQ. J gave up 7 bases and V 3 bases, and 7 bases lay outside the gene matches. The CDR3 consists of 15 residues. The CDR3 spells CASSYSGTENSPLHF. The DNA of the CDR3 is TGCGCCAGCAGCTACTCCGGGACAGAAAATTCACCCCTCCACTTT. Complete variable domain (other parts from reference TRBV5-1 and TRBJ1-6): KAGVTQTPRYLIKTRGQQVTLSCSPISGHRSVSWYQQTPGQGLQFLFEYFSETQRNKGNFPGRFSGRQFSNSRSEMNVSTLELGDSALYLCASSYSGTENSPLHFGNGTRLTVT.

V and J are TRBV4-2 and TRBJ2-5; TRBD1 might be the D (7 bases). CDR1 and CDR2 (germline): LGHNA, YNFKEQ. Trimming left V 3 bases short and J 4 bases short, with 18 bases between. This CDR3 is 16 amino acids long. The chain's CDR3 is CASSQRDRGLGETQYF. In DNA form, the CDR3 reads TGTGCCAGCAGCCAGCGGGACAGAGGTTTGGGAGAGACCCAGTACTTC.

V usage is TRBV19 and J usage is TRBJ1-1; a weak D match, TRBD1 (5 bases). The germline V gene encodes CDR1 LNHDA and CDR2 SQIVND (reference sequence). The CDR3 loop spans 13 amino acids. V was trimmed by 8 bases and J by 1 base, leaving 11 bases between them. CDR3 nucleotide sequence: TGTGCCAGTCAGAGACAGAGGAACACTGAAGCTTTCTTT. This translates into CASQRQRNTEAFF.

Here the CDR3 DNA reads TGTGCCAGCAGTTTCATGGCAGGACTTTACTACGAGCAGTACTTC. Its translation: CASSFMAGLYYEQYF. The rearrangement uses TRBV28 and TRBJ2-7, with a tentative D call TRBD2 (5 bases). V shed 3 bases and J shed 3 bases, with 15 bases lying between them. Germline V CDR1 and CDR2: MDHEN, SYDVKM. The CDR3 length is 15 residues.

The chain carries TRBV27 and TRBJ2-3; 7 bases are a match to TRBD2. CDR3 length: 16 residues. Germline V gives CDR1 MNHEY, CDR2 SMNVEV (reference sequence). J was trimmed by 0 bases and V by 5 bases; bases with no gene match: 8. The CDR3 sequence: CASSDMLAVSTDTQYF. Written as DNA, the CDR3 is TGTGCCAGCAGTGATATGCTAGCGGTTAGCACAGATACGCAGTATTTT.

The chain links TRBV19 to TRBJ1-1, with 7 bases aligning to TRBD1. The CDR3 runs to 16 residues. V was pared by 6 bases and J by 0 bases, with 10 bases of the junction left unmatched. Per the germline V gene, CDR1 is LNHDA and CDR2 is SQIVND (reference sequence). In nucleotides, the CDR3 is TGTGCCAGTAGGCGAACCCCAGGGGGAATGAACACTGAAGCTTTCTTT. Translating gives CASRRTPGGMNTEAFF.

The rearrangement joins TRBV28 to TRBJ2-1; a possible D gene is TRBD2 (5 bases). CDR1 MDHEN and CDR2 SYDVKM come from the germline V gene. Trimming left V 8 bases short and J 0 bases short, with 5 bases between. The CDR3 length is 12 residues. CDR3 sequence reads: CASGSSYNEQFF. The CDR3 region has the DNA TGTGCCAGCGGGAGCTCCTACAATGAGCAGTTCTTC. The complete variable domain, with remaining parts taken from reference TRBV28 and TRBJ2-1, reads DVKVTQSSRYLVKRTGEKVFLECVQDMDHENMFWYRQDPGLGLRLIYFSYDVKMKEKGDIPEGYSVSREKKERFSLILESASTNQTSMYLCASGSSYNEQFFGPGTRLTVL.

This sequence joins TRBV5-1 and TRBJ2-7; TRBD2 matches 16 bases. The germline gives CDR1 SGHRS, CDR2 YFSETQ. The CDR3 is made up of 18 amino acids. J gave up 4 bases and V 2 bases, and 9 bases lay outside the gene matches. CDR3 bases: TGCGCCAGCAGCTTCGGGACTAGCGGGGGGGCCGCGGGGTACGAGCAGTACTTC. Its protein is CASSFGTSGGAAGYEQYF. Full variable domain (remainder filled in from reference TRBV5-1 and TRBJ2-7): KAGVTQTPRYLIKTRGQQVTLSCSPISGHRSVSWYQQTPGQGLQFLFEYFSETQRNKGNFPGRFSGRQFSNSRSEMNVSTLELGDSALYLCASSFGTSGGAAGYEQYFGPGTRLTVT.

This chain uses TRBV5-4 with TRBJ2-2; 8 positions agree with TRBD1. After removal of 3 bases from V and 6 bases from J, the junction contained 1 base not matched to a gene. CDR1 is SGHNT and CDR2 is YYREEE in the germline V gene (reference sequence). The CDR3 totals 13 residues. CDR3 DNA sequence: TGTGCCAGCAGCTCGACAGGGGCCGGGGAGCTGTTTTTT. Translated, it gives CASSSTGAGELFF.

This clone has a single count. This chain joins TRBV7-8 and TRBJ1-2; perhaps TRBD1 as D (5 bases). Per the germline V gene, CDR1 is SGHVS and CDR2 is FQNEAQ. Trimming removed 3 bases from V and 4 bases from J, with 9 bases in between. The CDR3 is made up of 13 amino acids. CDR3 bases: TGTGCCAGCAGCTTTATTGACAGCTATGGCTACACCTTC. Translating it yields CASSFIDSYGYTF.

This clone came up many times. The chain is built from TRBV6-1 and TRBJ1-6, with unresolved D. With 2 bases removed from V and 4 bases from J, the gap between germline ends came to 3 bases. There are 13 residues in the CDR3. From germline, CDR1 is MNHNS and CDR2 SASEGT. CDR3 amino acids: CASSETYNSPLHF. For the CDR3, the DNA is TGTGCCAGCAGTGAAACATATAATTCACCCCTCCACTTT.

This chain connects TRBV29-1 to TRBJ2-7, with a weak D call TRBD2 (6 bases). The ends were cut back, 7 bases at V and 4 bases at J, with 11 bases in the middle. The CDR3 runs to 11 residues. Germline V gene sequence: CDR1 SQVTM, CDR2 ANQGSEA. The CDR3 DNA sequence: TGCAGCGGGGGGACTTCTTACGAGCAGTACTTC. This encodes CSGGTSYEQYF.

This clone was seen only once. The genes are TRBV19 and TRBJ1-4, with TRBD1 matching 8 bases. Germline V lookup: CDR1 LNHDA, CDR2 SQIVND (reference sequence). J was trimmed by 6 bases and V by 5 bases; bases with no gene match: 5. CDR3 length: 14 amino acids. CDR3 nucleotides: TGTGCCAGTAGTGTAACAGGGGGGGATGAAAAACTGTTTTTT. This gives the protein CASSVTGGDEKLFF.

The chain carries TRBV12-3 or TRBV12-4 and TRBJ2-5; possible D gene TRBD1, 6 bases. This CDR3 region has 13 residues. Trimming pared 5 bases from V and 0 bases from J, leaving 7 bases between. The CDR3 protein is CASSQGHQETQYF. The CDR3 nucleotides are TGTGCCAGCAGTCAGGGGCACCAAGAGACCCAGTACTTC.

V usage is TRBV24-1 and J usage is TRBJ2-3; no clear D. V lost 2 bases and J 0 bases, leaving 5 bases between the germline ends. The length of the CDR3 is 14 residues. Per germline, CDR1 KGHDR and CDR2 SFDVKD. The CDR3 coding sequence is TGTGCCACCAGTGATTACGGGAGCACAGATACGCAGTATTTT. It encodes CATSDYGSTDTQYF.

J is TRBJ2-7 and V is TRBV4-1; 9 bases align to TRBD2. The CDR3 runs 16 residues. Germline V CDR1 and CDR2: MGHRA, YSYEKL. V lost 4 bases to trimming and J lost 7 bases; unmatched junction nucleotides: 14. The CDR3 bases are TGCGCCAGCAGCCCCGGAGATCTGGGACTAGCAGGTGAGCAGTACTTC. It specifies CASSPGDLGLAGEQYF.

V and J are TRBV13 and TRBJ1-1, with D unresolved. The CDR3 sequence is 13 residues long. V was trimmed by 1 base and J by 1 base, leaving 4 bases between them. CDR1 PRHDT and CDR2 FYEKMQ come from the germline V gene (reference sequence). CDR3 in DNA: TGTGCCAGCAGCTTAGCCCAGAACACTGAAGCTTTCTTT. The encoded protein is CASSLAQNTEAFF.

This sequence joins TRBV11-3 and TRBJ2-2; 9 bases agree with TRBD2. This CDR3 is 17 amino acids long. CDR1 is SGHNT, CDR2 YENEEA, per germline. V dropped 5 bases and J dropped 6; count of bases not matched to a gene: 13. Here the CDR3 reads CASSLSPGTSFPGELFF. CDR3 DNA sequence: TGTGCCAGCAGCCTCAGTCCGGGGACTAGCTTCCCCGGGGAGCTGTTTTTT.